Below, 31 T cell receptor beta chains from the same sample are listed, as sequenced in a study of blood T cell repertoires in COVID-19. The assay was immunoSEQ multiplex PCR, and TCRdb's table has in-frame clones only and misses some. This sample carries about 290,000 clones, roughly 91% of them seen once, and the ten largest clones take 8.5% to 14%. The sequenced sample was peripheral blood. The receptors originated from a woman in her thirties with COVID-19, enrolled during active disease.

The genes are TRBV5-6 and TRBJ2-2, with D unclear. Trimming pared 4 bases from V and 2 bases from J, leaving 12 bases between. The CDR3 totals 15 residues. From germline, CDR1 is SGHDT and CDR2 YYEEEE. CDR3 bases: TGTGCCAGCAGCCTCGACGGGTTTAACACCGGGGAGCTGTTTTTT. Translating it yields CASSLDGFNTGELFF.

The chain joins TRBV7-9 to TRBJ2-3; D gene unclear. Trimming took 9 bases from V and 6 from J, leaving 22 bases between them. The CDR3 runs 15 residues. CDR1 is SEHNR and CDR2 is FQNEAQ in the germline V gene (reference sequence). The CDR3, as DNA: TGTGCCAGTAACCATCGAGTCGGTTCGTCGGATACGCAGTATTTT. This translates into CASNHRVGSSDTQYF.

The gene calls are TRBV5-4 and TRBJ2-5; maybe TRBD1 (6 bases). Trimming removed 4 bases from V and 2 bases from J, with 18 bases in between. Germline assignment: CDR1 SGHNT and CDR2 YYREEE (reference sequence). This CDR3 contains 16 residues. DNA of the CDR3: TGTGCCAGCAGCCACCCCAGCAGGGGAGATCAAGAGACCCAGTACTTC. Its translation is CASSHPSRGDQETQYF.

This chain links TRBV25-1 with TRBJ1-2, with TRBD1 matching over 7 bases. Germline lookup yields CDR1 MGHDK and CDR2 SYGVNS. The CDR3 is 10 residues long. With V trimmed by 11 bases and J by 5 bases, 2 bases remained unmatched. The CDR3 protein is CASQGYGYTF. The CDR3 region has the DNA TGTGCCTCACAGGGGTATGGCTACACCTTC.

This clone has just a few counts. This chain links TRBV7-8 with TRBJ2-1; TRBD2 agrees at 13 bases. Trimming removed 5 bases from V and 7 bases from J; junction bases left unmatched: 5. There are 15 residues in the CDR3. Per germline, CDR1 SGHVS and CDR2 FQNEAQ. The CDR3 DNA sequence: TGTGCCAGCAGCACAGGACTAGCGGGGGTTAATGAGCAGTTCTTC. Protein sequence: CASSTGLAGVNEQFF.

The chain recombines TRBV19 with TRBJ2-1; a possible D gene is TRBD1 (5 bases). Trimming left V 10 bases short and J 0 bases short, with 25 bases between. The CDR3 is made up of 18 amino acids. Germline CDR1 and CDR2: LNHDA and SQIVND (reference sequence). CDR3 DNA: TGTGCCACCCACTGGGGCGGTCCGGGTTACGGCTCCTACAATGAGCAGTTCTTC. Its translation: CATHWGGPGYGSYNEQFF.

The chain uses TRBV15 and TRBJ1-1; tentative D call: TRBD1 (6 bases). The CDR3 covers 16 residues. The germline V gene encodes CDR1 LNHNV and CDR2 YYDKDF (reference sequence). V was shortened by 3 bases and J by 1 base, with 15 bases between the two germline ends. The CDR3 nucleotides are TGTGCCACCAGCAGGGGGGCCCAGGCTCCGAACACTGAAGCTTTCTTT. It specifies CATSRGAQAPNTEAFF.

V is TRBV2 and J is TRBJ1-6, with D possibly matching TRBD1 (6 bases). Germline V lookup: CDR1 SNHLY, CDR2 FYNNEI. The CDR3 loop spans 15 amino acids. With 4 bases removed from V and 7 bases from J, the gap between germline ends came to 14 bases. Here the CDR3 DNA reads TGTGCCAGCAGTGGCATAGGGGGTGGGAATTCACCCCTCCACTTT. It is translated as CASSGIGGGNSPLHF.

DNA for the CDR3: TGTGCCAGCAGCTTAGCGCCGGGACTAGGGGGCTCTGAGCAGTTCTTC. It yields the protein CASSLAPGLGGSEQFF. This chain uses TRBV7-6 with TRBJ2-1; D is perhaps TRBD2 (8 bases). Germline lookup yields CDR1 SGHVS and CDR2 FNYEAQ. Trimming removed 0 bases at V and 9 bases at J, with 18 bases between. CDR3 size: 16 residues.

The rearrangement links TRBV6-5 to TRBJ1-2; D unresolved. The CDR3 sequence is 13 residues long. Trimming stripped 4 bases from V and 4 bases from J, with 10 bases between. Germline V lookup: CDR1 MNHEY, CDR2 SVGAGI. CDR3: CASSWRDFYGYTF. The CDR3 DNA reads TGTGCCAGCAGTTGGCGGGATTTCTATGGCTACACCTTC.

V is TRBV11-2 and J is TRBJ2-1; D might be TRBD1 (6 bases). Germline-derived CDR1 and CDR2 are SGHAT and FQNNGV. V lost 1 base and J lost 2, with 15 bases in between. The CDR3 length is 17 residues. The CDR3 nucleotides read TGTGCCAGCAGCTTAGTGGTTGGAAGGGGGACCTACAATGAGCAGTTCTTC. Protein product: CASSLVVGRGTYNEQFF. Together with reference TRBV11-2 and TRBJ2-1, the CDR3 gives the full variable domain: EAGVAQSPRYKIIEKRQSVAFWCNPISGHATLYWYQQILGQGPKLLIQFQNNGVVDDSQLPKDRFSAERLKGVDSTLKIQPAKLEDSAVYLCASSLVVGRGTYNEQFFGPGTRLTVL.

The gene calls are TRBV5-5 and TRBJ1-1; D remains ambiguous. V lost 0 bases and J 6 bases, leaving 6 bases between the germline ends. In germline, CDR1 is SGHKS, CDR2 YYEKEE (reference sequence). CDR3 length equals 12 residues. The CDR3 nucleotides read TGTGCCAGCAGCTTGGGGGCGCCTGAAGCTTTCTTT. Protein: CASSLGAPEAFF. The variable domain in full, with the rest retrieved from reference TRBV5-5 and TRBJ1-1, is DAGVTQSPTHLIKTRGQQVTLRCSPISGHKSVSWYQQVLGQGPQFIFQYYEKEERGRGNFPDRFSARQFPNYSSELNVNALLLGDSALYLCASSLGAPEAFFGQGTRLTVV.

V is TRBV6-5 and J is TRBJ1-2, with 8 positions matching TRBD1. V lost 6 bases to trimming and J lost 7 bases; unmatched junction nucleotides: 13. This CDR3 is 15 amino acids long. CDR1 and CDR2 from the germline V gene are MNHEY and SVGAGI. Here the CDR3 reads CASSPGGAGSGGYTF. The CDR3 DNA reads TGTGCCAGCAGCCCAGGGGGCGCAGGTAGTGGTGGCTACACCTTC.

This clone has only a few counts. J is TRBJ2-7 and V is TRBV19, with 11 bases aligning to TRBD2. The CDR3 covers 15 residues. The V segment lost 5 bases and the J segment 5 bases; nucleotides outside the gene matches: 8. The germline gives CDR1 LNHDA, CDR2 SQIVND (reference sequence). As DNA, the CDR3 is TGTGCCAGTAGTGATAGCGGGGGGGAGGAAGACGAGCAGTACTTC. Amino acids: CASSDSGGEEDEQYF.

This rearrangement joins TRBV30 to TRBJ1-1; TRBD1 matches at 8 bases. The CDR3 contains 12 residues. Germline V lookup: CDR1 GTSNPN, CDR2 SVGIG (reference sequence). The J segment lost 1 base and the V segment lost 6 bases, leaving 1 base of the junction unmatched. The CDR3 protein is CACGTGNTEAFF. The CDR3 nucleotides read TGTGCCTGTGGGACAGGGAACACTGAAGCTTTCTTT.

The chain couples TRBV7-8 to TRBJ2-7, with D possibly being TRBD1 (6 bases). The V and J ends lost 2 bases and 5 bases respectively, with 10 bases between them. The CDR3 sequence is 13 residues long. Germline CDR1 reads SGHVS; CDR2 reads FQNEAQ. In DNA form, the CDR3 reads TGTGCCAGCAGCTTACAGGGGCTCAACGAGCAGTACTTC. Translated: CASSLQGLNEQYF. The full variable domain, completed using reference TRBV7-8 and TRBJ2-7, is GAGVSQSPRYKVAKRGQDVALRCDPISGHVSLFWYQQALGQGPEFLTYFQNEAQLDKSGLPSDRFFAERPEGSVSTLKIQRTQQEDSAVYLCASSLQGLNEQYFGPGTRLTVT.

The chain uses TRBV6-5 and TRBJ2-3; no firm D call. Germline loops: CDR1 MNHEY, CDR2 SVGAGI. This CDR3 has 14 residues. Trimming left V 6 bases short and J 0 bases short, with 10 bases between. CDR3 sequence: CASSHGASTDTQYF. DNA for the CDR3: TGTGCCAGCAGCCACGGAGCAAGCACAGATACGCAGTATTTT.

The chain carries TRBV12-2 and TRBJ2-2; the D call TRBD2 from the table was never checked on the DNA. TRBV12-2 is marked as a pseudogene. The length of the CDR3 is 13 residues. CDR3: CASRWRGIGELFF. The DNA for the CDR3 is TGTGCAAGTCGCTGGCGGGGGATCGGGGAGCTGTTTTTT.

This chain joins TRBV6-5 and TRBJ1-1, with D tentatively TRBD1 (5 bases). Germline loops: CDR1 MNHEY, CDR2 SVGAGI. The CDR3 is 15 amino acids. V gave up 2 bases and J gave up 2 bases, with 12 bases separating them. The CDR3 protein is CASSYDTGRNTEAFF. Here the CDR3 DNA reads TGTGCCAGCAGTTACGATACAGGACGAAACACTGAAGCTTTCTTT.

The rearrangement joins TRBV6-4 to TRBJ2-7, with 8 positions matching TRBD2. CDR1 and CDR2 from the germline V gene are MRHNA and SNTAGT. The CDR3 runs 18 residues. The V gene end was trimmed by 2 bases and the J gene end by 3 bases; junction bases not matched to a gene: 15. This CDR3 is CASSDPDLVAGQLYEQYF. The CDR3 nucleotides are TGTGCCAGCAGTGACCCCGACTTAGTAGCGGGGCAACTCTACGAGCAGTACTTC.

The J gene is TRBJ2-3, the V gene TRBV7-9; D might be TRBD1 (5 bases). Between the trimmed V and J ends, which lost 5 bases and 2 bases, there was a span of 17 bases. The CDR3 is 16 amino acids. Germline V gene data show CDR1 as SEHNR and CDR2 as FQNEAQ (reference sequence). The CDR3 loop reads CASSRRAGAITDTQYF. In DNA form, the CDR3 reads TGTGCCAGCAGCCGTAGAGCTGGGGCGATCACAGATACGCAGTATTTT.

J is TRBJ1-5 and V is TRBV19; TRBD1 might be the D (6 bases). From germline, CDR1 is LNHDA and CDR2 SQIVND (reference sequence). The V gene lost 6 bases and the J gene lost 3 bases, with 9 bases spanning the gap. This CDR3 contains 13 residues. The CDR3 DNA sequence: TGTGCCAGTAGAGACAGGATCAATCAGCCCCAGCATTTT. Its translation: CASRDRINQPQHF.

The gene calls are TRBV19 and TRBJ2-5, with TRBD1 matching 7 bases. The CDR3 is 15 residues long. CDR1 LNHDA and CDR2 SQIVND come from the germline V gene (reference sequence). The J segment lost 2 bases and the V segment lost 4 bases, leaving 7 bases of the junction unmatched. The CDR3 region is CASSTETGNQETQYF. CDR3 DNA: TGTGCCAGTAGTACCGAGACAGGGAATCAAGAGACCCAGTACTTC.

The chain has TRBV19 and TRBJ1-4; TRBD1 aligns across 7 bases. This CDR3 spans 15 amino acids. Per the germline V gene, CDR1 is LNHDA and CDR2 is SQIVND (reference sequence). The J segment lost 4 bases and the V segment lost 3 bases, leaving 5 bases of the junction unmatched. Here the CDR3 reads CASSIRRGLNEKLFF. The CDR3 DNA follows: TGTGCCAGTAGTATCAGGAGGGGGCTTAATGAAAAACTGTTTTTT.

The CDR3, as DNA: TGCGCCAGCAGCTTGGCGGCACACAGGGGGCGCGCCACTGAAGCTTTCTTT. Translating it yields CASSLAAHRGRATEAFF. The V and J genes are TRBV5-1 and TRBJ1-1; TRBD1 agrees at 9 bases. V shed 0 bases and J 4 bases; nucleotides not matched to a gene: 10. From germline, CDR1 is SGHRS and CDR2 YFSETQ. The CDR3 has 17 residues.

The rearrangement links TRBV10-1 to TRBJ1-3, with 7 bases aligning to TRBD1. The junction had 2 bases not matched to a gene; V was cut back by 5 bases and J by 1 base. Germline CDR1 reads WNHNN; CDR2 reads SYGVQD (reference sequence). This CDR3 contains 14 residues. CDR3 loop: CASSWDRSGNTIYF. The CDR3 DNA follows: TGCGCCAGCAGTTGGGACAGATCTGGAAACACCATATATTTT.

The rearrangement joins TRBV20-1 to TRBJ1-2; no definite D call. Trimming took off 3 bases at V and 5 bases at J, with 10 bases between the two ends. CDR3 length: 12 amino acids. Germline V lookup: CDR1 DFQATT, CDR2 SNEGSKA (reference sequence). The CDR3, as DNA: TGCAGTGCTAGTGTTGGACTATATGGCTACACCTTC. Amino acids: CSASVGLYGYTF.

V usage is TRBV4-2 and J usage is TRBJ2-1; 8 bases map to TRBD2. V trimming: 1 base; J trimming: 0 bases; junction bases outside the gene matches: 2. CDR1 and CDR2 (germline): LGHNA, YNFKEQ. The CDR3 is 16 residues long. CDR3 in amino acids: CASSQGGTSSYNEQFF. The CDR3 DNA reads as TGTGCCAGCAGCCAAGGGGGGACTAGCTCCTACAATGAGCAGTTCTTC.

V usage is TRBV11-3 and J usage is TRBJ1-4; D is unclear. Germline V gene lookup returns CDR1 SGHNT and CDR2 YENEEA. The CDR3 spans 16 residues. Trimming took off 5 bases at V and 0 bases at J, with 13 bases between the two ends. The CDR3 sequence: CASSPRRVATNEKLFF. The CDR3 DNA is TGTGCCAGCAGCCCACGAAGAGTGGCAACTAATGAAAAACTGTTTTTT.

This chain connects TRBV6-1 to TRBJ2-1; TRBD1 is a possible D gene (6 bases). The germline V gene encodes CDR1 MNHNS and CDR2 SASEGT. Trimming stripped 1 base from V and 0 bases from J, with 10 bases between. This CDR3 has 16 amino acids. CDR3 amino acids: CASSEVRGSSYNEQFF. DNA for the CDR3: TGTGCCAGCAGTGAAGTCAGGGGTTCCTCCTACAATGAGCAGTTCTTC.

The CDR3 loop reads CASSERGKNREQTQHF. CDR3 nucleotide sequence: TGTGCCAGCAGTGAAAGGGGGAAGAACAGGGAACAGACCCAGCATTTT. The chain has TRBV6-1 and TRBJ1-5, with D perhaps TRBD1 (6 bases). The germline CDR1 and CDR2 sequences are MNHNS and SASEGT. The V gene lost 2 bases and the J gene lost 11 bases, with 22 bases spanning the gap. This CDR3 contains 16 residues.